These 12 T cell receptor beta chains share one sample of origin, sequenced in a study of blood T cell repertoires in COVID-19. TCRdb's table, derived via immunoSEQ multiplex PCR, lists solely in-frame clones and lacks some. The repertoire holds 400,000 or so clones, with less than 95% as singletons. The sequencing input was PBMCs or T cells enriched from blood (not recorded which). The receptors here all came from a man younger than 35 who had recovered from COVID-19.

The chain carries TRBV5-6 and TRBJ2-7; D might be TRBD1 (6 bases). The CDR3 extends over 14 amino acids. Germline CDR1 reads SGHDT; CDR2 reads YYEEEE. CDR3 nucleotide sequence: TGTGCTCACCCCGAGGACAGCTCCTTCTACGAGCAGTACTTC. Translating gives CAHPEDSSFYEQYF.

The V gene is TRBV7-6, the J gene TRBJ1-2, with TRBD1 matching over 8 bases. The CDR3 runs to 15 residues. V lost 0 bases to trimming and J lost 5 bases; unmatched junction nucleotides: 5. Germline CDR1 reads SGHVS; CDR2 reads FNYEAQ. CDR3 sequence reads: CASSLAPTGDYGYTF. As DNA, the CDR3 is TGTGCCAGCAGCTTAGCGCCGACAGGGGATTATGGCTACACCTTC.

This chain links TRBV19 with TRBJ2-1; unclear D gene. Germline assignment: CDR1 LNHDA and CDR2 SQIVND (reference sequence). V lost 5 bases to trimming and J lost 1 base, with 9 bases between them. This CDR3 comprises 14 residues. The CDR3 DNA is TGTGCCAGTAGTTGGAGTCAGTCCTACAATGAGCAGTTCTTC. Protein product: CASSWSQSYNEQFF.

This clone was seen only once. The V and J genes are TRBV1 and TRBJ2-5; the D call of TRBD2 is as the table states it, not checked on the DNA. TRBV1 is classified as a pseudogene. The CDR3 consists of 16 residues. The CDR3 protein is CTSTHGGKNYQETQYF. CDR3 DNA: TGCACCAGCACCCATGGAGGGAAAAATTACCAAGAGACCCAGTACTTC.

J is TRBJ1-1 and V is TRBV5-4; D might be TRBD1 (6 bases). The ends were cut back, 4 bases at V and 0 bases at J, with 13 bases in the middle. Per germline, CDR1 SGHNT and CDR2 YYREEE (reference sequence). The CDR3 has 15 residues. The DNA for the CDR3 is TGTGCCAGCAGCCCAGGACAGACAATGAACACTGAAGCTTTCTTT. Its protein is CASSPGQTMNTEAFF.

This sequence joins TRBV21-1 and TRBJ1-1; the D call TRBD1 from the table was never checked on the DNA. TRBV21-1 is a pseudogene. The CDR3 is 13 residues long. CDR3 nucleotides: TGTGCCAGCAGCACTACAGTGAACACTGAAGCTTTCTTT. Its translation: CASSTTVNTEAFF.

The chain has TRBV28 and TRBJ1-5; TRBD1 matches at 7 bases. Germline CDR1 and CDR2: MDHEN and SYDVKM. V trimming: 6 bases; J trimming: 7 bases; junction bases outside the gene matches: 6. The CDR3 length is 13 residues. CDR3 loop: CASSPGQSQPQHF. The CDR3 region has the DNA TGTGCCAGCAGCCCGGGACAGAGCCAGCCCCAGCATTTT.

This clone turned up a few times. The chain employs TRBV18 and TRBJ1-1; 7 bases are a match to TRBD1. The CDR3 runs 12 residues. J was trimmed by 11 bases and V by 6 bases; bases with no gene match: 9. Germline V gives CDR1 KGHSH, CDR2 LQKENI. The CDR3 reads CASSRQGDGAFF. Here the CDR3 DNA reads TGTGCCAGCTCCCGACAGGGCGATGGGGCTTTCTTT.

The CDR3 DNA reads TGCGCCAGCAGTCCGGACAGTAACACTGAAGCTTTCTTT. This translates into CASSPDSNTEAFF. The chain has TRBV10-1 and TRBJ1-1; perhaps TRBD1 as D (6 bases). The germline V gene encodes CDR1 WNHNN and CDR2 SYGVQD (reference sequence). Deletions cut 5 bases from V and 2 bases from J, with 9 bases between. This CDR3 comprises 13 residues.

The gene calls are TRBV19 and TRBJ1-2; 7 bases align to TRBD1. After removal of 6 bases from V and 7 bases from J, the junction contained 8 bases not matched to a gene. The CDR3 runs 13 residues. Germline lookup yields CDR1 LNHDA and CDR2 SQIVND (reference sequence). The CDR3 sequence: CASSQDRILGYTF. For the CDR3, the DNA is TGTGCCAGTAGCCAGGACAGGATTCTTGGCTACACCTTC.

This rearrangement joins TRBV2 to TRBJ2-7, with D possibly TRBD1 on 5 matching bases. Trimming stripped 9 bases from V and 3 bases from J, with 9 bases between. Germline CDR1 SNHLY, CDR2 FYNNEI. The CDR3 is 11 amino acids. The CDR3 bases are TGTGCCAGTAGAGACAGCTACGAGCAGTACTTC. It translates to CASRDSYEQYF.

V and J are TRBV29-1 and TRBJ1-2, with D maybe TRBD1 (6 bases). This CDR3 is built from 13 residues. Germline loops: CDR1 SQVTM, CDR2 ANQGSEA. V lost 6 bases and J lost 2, with 13 bases in between. CDR3 sequence (DNA): TGCAGCGTGCGGGGGGCAGCGAACTATGGCTACACCTTC. This encodes CSVRGAANYGYTF.